The rows below give T cell receptor beta chains drawn from one sample of a study of molecular identifiers for immune sequencing clone quantification. TCRdb processed the PCR reads anew with MiXCR; each CDR3 protein has one entry. The table lists nearly 650,000 distinct CDR3 sequences, 25% of them singletons. What was sequenced was naive CD8+ T cells from blood, with Jurkat cell RNA spiked in. These receptors originate from a human donor in good health. Some libraries in this study had Jurkat cell RNA spiked in. Both conserved end residues are part of each CDR3. The D gene is left open where the match is weak. Size values are once, few and many counts, or a class for expanded clones, and some rows have none.

>TRBV7-6|-|-|TRBJ2-3
TGTGCCAGCAGCTTAGCGGTGGGGGGTTCAGATACGCAGTATTTT
CASSLAVGGSDTQYF
>TRBV2|-|-|TRBJ1-5
TGTGCCAGCAGTGGATGGACAGCTAGCAATCAGCCCCAGCATTTT
CASSGWTASNQPQHF
>TRBV7-2|-|-|TRBJ1-5
TGTGCCAGCAGCTTAGAAGGGAGGCAGGGAAATCAGCCCCAGCATTTT
CASSLEGRQGNQPQHF
>TRBV19|many|-|TRBJ2-1
TGTGCCAGTACCCTGGGCGGGGAACTCGACTACAATGAGCAGTTCTTC
CASTLGGELDYNEQFF
>TRBV7-9|many|TRBD2|TRBJ2-5
TGTGCCAGCAGCCATGGACTAGCGGGAGTCCGCGAGACCCAGTACTTC
CASSHGLAGVRETQYF
>TRBV30|many|-|TRBJ2-7
TGTGCCTGGAGCGGCGACTACGAGCAGTACTTC
CAWSGDYEQYF
>TRBV15|many|-|TRBJ1-1
TGTGCCACCTACCCTGGGACGGGTGAAGCTTTCTTT
CATYPGTGEAFF
>TRBV5-4|many|-|TRBJ2-3
TGTGCCAGCAGCCCATCCCTAGGTACAGATACGCAGTATTTT
CASSPSLGTDTQYF
>TRBV4-1|many|-|TRBJ2-7
TGCGCCAGCAGCCAAGCGACCGGGGCTTACGAGCAGTACTTC
CASSQATGAYEQYF
>TRBV7-2|few|-|TRBJ2-2
TGTGCCAGCAGCTTAAGGGCAGGAGAGTCGATCAACACCGGGGAGCTGTTTTTT
CASSLRAGESINTGELFF
>TRBV28|-|-|TRBJ2-2
TGTGCCAGCAGTTTAACGCAGCGATCGTTAGGTACCGGGGAGCTGTTTTTT
CASSLTQRSLGTGELFF
>TRBV9|few|-|TRBJ2-3
TGTGCCAGCAGCGTAGAGGGGCAGGGAGTAGATACGCAGTATTTT
CASSVEGQGVDTQYF
>TRBV10-3|few|TRBD1|TRBJ1-1
TGTGCTGACCAAGCGGCAGGGGGCATGAACACTGAAGCTTTCTTT
CADQAAGGMNTEAFF
>TRBV4-3|few|-|TRBJ2-7
TGCGCCAGCTCCCAAGAGGGCGTAAGAACCTACGAGCAGTACTTC
CASSQEGVRTYEQYF
>TRBV19|few|-|TRBJ2-6
TGTGCCAGTAGTCCCGGACACTTCTCTGGGGCCAACGTCCTGACTTTC
CASSPGHFSGANVLTF
>TRBV9|few|-|TRBJ1-5
TGTGCCAGCAGCCCAGTGGGGGGGCAGCCCCAGCATTTT
CASSPVGGQPQHF
>TRBV9|few|-|TRBJ2-3
TGTGCCAGCAGCGCCGACTGGGGTGGCACAGATACGCAGTATTTT
CASSADWGGTDTQYF
>TRBV6-2/TRBV6-3|many|-|TRBJ2-3
TGTGCCAGCAGTTATGGGATGGCAGATACGCAGTATTTT
CASSYGMADTQYF
>TRBV6-2/TRBV6-3|many|TRBD1|TRBJ2-3
TGTGCCAGCCGACAAACAGGGGGTGCCACAGATACGCAGTATTTT
CASRQTGGATDTQYF
>TRBV19|-|-|TRBJ2-1
TGTGCCAGTAGTATGGTATCCGGGGATGAGCAGTTCTTC
CASSMVSGDEQFF
>TRBV27|-|-|TRBJ2-7
TGTGCCAGCAGTTTAAAGGGCCCCCCCTACGAGCAGTACTTC
CASSLKGPPYEQYF
>TRBV5-1|many|-|TRBJ2-3
TGCGCCAGCAGCTTGGTAGGCCATAGCACAGATACGCAGTATTTT
CASSLVGHSTDTQYF
>TRBV12-3/TRBV12-4|few|-|TRBJ2-3
TGTGCCAGCAGTTTTTACCCAGATACGCAGTATTTT
CASSFYPDTQYF
>TRBV5-5|many|TRBD2|TRBJ2-7
TGTGCCAGCAACCCCCGGGGGGGGCCCAACGAGCAGTACTTC
CASNPRGGPNEQYF
>TRBV7-9|many|TRBD1|TRBJ2-2
TGTGCCAGCAGCTCCTGGACAGGGGGCCACACCGGGGAGCTGTTTTTT
CASSSWTGGHTGELFF
>TRBV7-8|many|-|TRBJ1-5
TGTGCCAGCAGCTTATGGGGCGGTGATCAGCCCCAGCATTTT
CASSLWGGDQPQHF
>TRBV5-6|-|-|TRBJ1-1
TGTGCCAGCAGCTGGGGGGGACTTGCGAACACTGAAGCTTTCTTT
CASSWGGLANTEAFF
>TRBV2|many|-|TRBJ1-1
TGTGCCAGCAGTGCCAACACGGCCTCCAACACTGAAGCTTTCTTT
CASSANTASNTEAFF
>TRBV27|-|TRBD2|TRBJ2-7
TGTGCCAGCAGTTTCCTAGCGGGAGTATTCGTGCAGTACTTC
CASSFLAGVFVQYF
>TRBV9|once|-|TRBJ2-1
TGTGCCAGCAGCTCCGGGACCACCGATGTCGGTGAGCAGTTCTTC
CASSSGTTDVGEQFF
>TRBV20-1|many|TRBD2|TRBJ2-7
TGCAGTGCTAGAACCGGGACTAGCTGGGACGAGCAGTACTTC
CSARTGTSWDEQYF
>TRBV25-1|-|-|TRBJ2-7
TGTGCCAACACCGGCGGTAGACCCTACGAGCAGTACTTC
CANTGGRPYEQYF
>TRBV6-5|many|-|TRBJ2-7
TGTGCCAGCAGACCCCCTAACTACTACGAGCAGTACTTC
CASRPPNYYEQYF
>TRBV11-2|many|-|TRBJ2-3
TGTGCCAGCAGCTTAGTCTGGCGGCTCACAGATACGCAGTATTTT
CASSLVWRLTDTQYF
>TRBV10-3|few|-|TRBJ2-7
TGTGCCGGCGCTCTTGACGGCTACGAGCAGTACTTC
CAGALDGYEQYF
>TRBV7-9|few|-|TRBJ1-4
TGTGCCAGCAGCTTGAACCCGTTCAATGAAAAACTGTTTTTT
CASSLNPFNEKLFF
>TRBV30|-|-|TRBJ2-7
TGTGCCTGGAGTTGGGGGCCCCAAGGCGAGCAGTACTTC
CAWSWGPQGEQYF
>TRBV20-1|many|-|TRBJ2-4
TGCAGTGCTAACCTCGAATCTGACATTCAGTACTTC
CSANLESDIQYF
>TRBV5-1|few|TRBD1|TRBJ2-6
TGCGCCAGCAGCATCCCGGGACAGGGGTTCTACCAACCTGGGGCCAACGTCCTGACTTTC
CASSIPGQGFYQPGANVLTF